The 9 T cell receptor beta chains listed next were all sequenced from one sample in a study of T cell responses to AZD1222 COVID-19 vaccine. Libraries were prepared by immunoSEQ multiplex PCR; TCRdb keeps only in-frame clonotypes and omits some of them. This sample yields over 50,000 clones, of which over 70% are seen a single time; roughly 5.1% belongs to the top ten. Here the sequenced sample was peripheral blood, taken 28 days after the second AZD1222 dose. These receptor sequences come from an adult who received the AZD1222 COVID-19 vaccine.

The chain recombines TRBV5-5 with TRBJ2-2; D gene unclear. The ends were cut back, 0 bases at V and 4 bases at J, with 10 bases in the middle. CDR3 size: 15 residues. Germline assignment: CDR1 SGHKS and CDR2 YYEKEE (reference sequence). CDR3 nucleotides: TGTGCCAGCAGCTTGGAGTGGGTGTCCACCGGGGAGCTGTTTTTT. Its translation is CASSLEWVSTGELFF.

V usage is TRBV5-6 and J usage is TRBJ2-5; 10 bases map to TRBD1. CDR1 is SGHDT, CDR2 YYEEEE, per germline. V shed 4 bases, J shed 5 bases, and the junction held 8 bases outside the gene matches. The CDR3 totals 15 residues. CDR3 amino acids: CASSGPGQGTETQYF. DNA of the CDR3: TGTGCCAGCAGCGGACCGGGACAGGGGACGGAGACCCAGTACTTC.

The chain uses TRBV9 and TRBJ2-1; a possible D gene is TRBD2 (6 bases). This CDR3 spans 15 amino acids. Germline V gives CDR1 SGDLS, CDR2 YYNGEE. V lost 1 base and J lost 4, with 12 bases in between. CDR3 bases: TGTGCCAGCAGCGTACTGGGAGGCTCATACAATGAGCAGTTCTTC. Encoded protein: CASSVLGGSYNEQFF.

The chain uses TRBV15 and TRBJ2-5; D gene uncertain. The CDR3 has 15 residues. V shed 0 bases and J shed 5 bases, with 13 bases lying between them. The germline V gene has CDR1 LNHNV and CDR2 YYDKDF (reference sequence). The chain's CDR3 is CATSRDRAWTETQYF. The CDR3 DNA reads TGTGCCACCAGCAGAGATCGGGCCTGGACGGAGACCCAGTACTTC.

This clone turned up a few times. The chain has TRBV6-2 or TRBV6-3 and TRBJ1-2; D remains ambiguous. The CDR3 spans 12 residues. Germline CDR1 MNHEY, CDR2 SVGEGT. The V gene lost 6 bases and the J gene lost 0 bases, with 5 bases spanning the gap. The CDR3 loop reads CASSEPNYGYTF. DNA of the CDR3: TGTGCCAGCAGCGAACCTAACTATGGCTACACCTTC.

V usage is TRBV28 and J usage is TRBJ1-1; TRBD1 might be the D (5 bases). The CDR3 spans 15 residues. The V gene lost 4 bases and the J gene lost 1 base, with 13 bases spanning the gap. Germline V gene sequence: CDR1 MDHEN, CDR2 SYDVKM. CDR3 sequence (DNA): TGTGCCAGCAGTTGGGGAGGGGTAGGGAACACTGAAGCTTTCTTT. Translating it yields CASSWGGVGNTEAFF.

Here the CDR3 reads CASSPEGGAGNTIYF. CDR3 in DNA: TGTGCCAGCTCACCGGAGGGAGGTGCGGGAAACACCATATATTTT. The chain carries TRBV18 and TRBJ1-3, with unresolved D. Germline values: CDR1 KGHSH, CDR2 LQKENI. CDR3 size: 15 residues. V was cut by 3 bases and J by 4 bases, with 13 bases left in between.

The chain employs TRBV12-5 and TRBJ1-1, with D possibly TRBD1 on 5 matching bases. The germline V gene encodes CDR1 LGHNT and CDR2 FRNRAP. V was cut by 7 bases and J by 6 bases, with 15 bases left in between. The CDR3 sequence is 13 residues long. The CDR3 reads CASAPRQGAEAFF. CDR3 DNA: TGTGCTAGTGCCCCCCGGCAGGGCGCTGAAGCTTTCTTT.

V and J are TRBV6-4 and TRBJ2-3, with 10 bases lining up with TRBD2. V trimming: 2 bases; J trimming: 0 bases; junction bases outside the gene matches: 8. The germline CDR1 and CDR2 sequences are MRHNA and SNTAGT. The CDR3 is made up of 18 amino acids. As DNA, the CDR3 is TGTGCCAGCAGTGACAGGCCTTGGACTAGCGGTAGCACAGATACGCAGTATTTT. Translated: CASSDRPWTSGSTDTQYF.